This T cell receptor (beta chain) was recorded in a study of blood T cell repertoires in COVID-19. Some clones are missing from TCRdb's copy, which holds only in-frame ones; the method was immunoSEQ multiplex PCR. The table has over 200,000 clones, over 70% seen once. This clone occurred once. CDR1 is MGHRA, CDR2 YSYEKL, per germline. Trimming took off 1 base at V and 7 bases at J, with 20 bases between the two ends. This CDR3 has 17 residues. The receptor comes from a woman in her forties or fifties with acute or convalescent COVID-19. The sequenced material came from peripheral blood. The rearrangement uses TRBV4-1 and TRBJ2-1, with D tentatively TRBD2 (6 bases). Here the CDR3 DNA reads TGCGCCAGCAGCCAAGGGTTAGCGGATCTAATGGGAAATGAGCAGTTCTTC. Its translation: CASSQGLADLMGNEQFF.